One sample yielded the 25 T cell receptor beta chains listed below, sequenced in a study of T cells in Graves' hyperthyroidism and ophthalmopathy. Amplified TCR beta CDR3 regions derived from RNA transcripts. The HTBI set primed first-round TCR CDR3 RT-PCR. TCRdb reprocessed the multiplex PCR reads via MiXCR and lists one record per CDR3 protein. Here the sample spans a few hundred thousand distinct CDR3 sequences, 17% being singletons. Sequenced input: blood. These receptors were obtained from a woman aged 55 to 70 with Graves' ophthalmopathy.

This clonotype has only a few counts. This chain connects TRBV27 to TRBJ2-7; D is undetermined. Germline CDR1 is MNHEY and CDR2 is SMNVEV (reference sequence). The CDR3 sequence is 14 residues long. Deletions cut 2 bases from V and 0 bases from J, with 8 bases between. As DNA, the CDR3 is TGTGCCAGCAGTTTAAAAGACGACTCCTACGAGCAGTACTTC. It yields the protein CASSLKDDSYEQYF.

There are many counts of this clonotype. V and J are TRBV12-3 or TRBV12-4 and TRBJ1-5; D uncertain. The V and J ends lost 2 bases and 5 bases respectively, with 10 bases between them. The CDR3 spans 14 residues. The CDR3 reads CASSLRRFDQPQHF. CDR3 DNA: TGTGCCAGCAGTTTACGGAGATTTGATCAGCCCCAGCATTTT.

This clonotype was observed a handful of times. The J gene is TRBJ2-1, the V gene TRBV5-1; TRBD2 matches 8 bases. This CDR3 has 15 amino acids. CDR1 SGHRS and CDR2 YFSETQ come from the germline V gene. V was clipped by 1 base and J by 5 bases; unmatched bases: 5. The CDR3 DNA reads as TGCGCCAGCAGCTTGACGGGAGGGTTCCACAATGAGCAGTTCTTC. This encodes CASSLTGGFHNEQFF.

The genes are TRBV5-1 and TRBJ1-6; TRBD1 aligns across 8 bases. CDR3 length: 18 residues. CDR1 is SGHRS, CDR2 YFSETQ, per germline. The J segment lost 2 bases and the V segment lost 3 bases, leaving 10 bases of the junction unmatched. The CDR3 loop reads CASSSPGQGDAYNSPLHF. The CDR3 region has the DNA TGCGCCAGCAGCTCCCCCGGACAGGGTGATGCCTATAATTCACCCCTCCACTTT.

CDR3 sequence: CASSFEISNQPQHF. Here the CDR3 DNA reads TGTGCCAGCAGCTTCGAGATTAGCAATCAGCCCCAGCATTTT. The V call is TRBV7-8, the J call TRBJ1-5; no definite D call. Germline CDR1 is SGHVS and CDR2 is FQNEAQ. Trimming pared 3 bases from V and 0 bases from J, leaving 6 bases between. This CDR3 spans 14 amino acids.

This clonotype was seen ten or more times. The chain employs TRBV20-1 and TRBJ2-3; 10 nucleotides match TRBD2. The CDR3 consists of 15 residues. J gave up 4 bases and V 6 bases, and 10 bases lay outside the gene matches. Germline values: CDR1 DFQATT, CDR2 SNEGSKA (reference sequence). The CDR3 region has the DNA TGCAGTGCCTCCAGGGGACTAGCGATTTCAGATACGCAGTATTTT. Its protein product is CSASRGLAISDTQYF.

V gene TRBV19 combines with J gene TRBJ1-1; D is undetermined. There are 13 residues in the CDR3. The V gene lost 7 bases and the J gene lost 0 bases, with 9 bases spanning the gap. From germline, CDR1 is LNHDA and CDR2 SQIVND (reference sequence). CDR3 DNA sequence: TGTGCCAGTATGAGGAACATGAACACTGAAGCTTTCTTT. Protein sequence: CASMRNMNTEAFF. Full variable domain (outside the CDR3, taken from reference TRBV19 and TRBJ1-1): DGGITQSPKYLFRKEGQNVTLSCEQNLNHDAMYWYRQDPGQGLRLIYYSQIVNDFQKGDIAEGYSVSREKKESFPLTVTSAQKNPTAFYLCASMRNMNTEAFFGQGTRLTVV.

This clonotype was seen a single time. The chain employs TRBV19 and TRBJ2-6; D ambiguous. V lost 0 bases and J lost 4, with 10 bases in between. The CDR3 sequence is 16 residues long. CDR1 and CDR2 (germline): LNHDA, SQIVND (reference sequence). CDR3 coding DNA: TGTGCCAGTAGTATAGATCTCGGGTCCGGGGCCAACGTCCTGACTTTC. As protein: CASSIDLGSGANVLTF.

A remark on this clonotype: This could be a read error, since a much larger clone is one nucleotide away. The chain is built from TRBV2 and TRBJ2-7; D gene ambiguous. The germline V gene has CDR1 SNHLY and CDR2 FYNNEI. The CDR3 covers 11 residues. The germline V and J ends were trimmed by 5 bases and 9 bases, with 11 bases remaining between them. CDR3 in amino acids: CASSRFGRQYF. The CDR3 DNA reads as TGTGCCAGCAGTCGCTTCGGTAGGCAGTACTTC.

At least ten counts were recorded for this clonotype. The chain uses TRBV29-1 and TRBJ1-1; a possible D gene is TRBD1 (6 bases). CDR1 and CDR2 (germline): SQVTM, ANQGSEA. The V end lost 3 bases, the J end lost 4 bases, and 15 bases lay between the germline ends. CDR3 length: 14 amino acids. Written as DNA, the CDR3 is TGCAGCGTTGACCGCGGGGGCGGTGGCACTGAAGCTTTCTTT. Protein product: CSVDRGGGGTEAFF.

This clonotype occurred many times. The chain employs TRBV5-1 and TRBJ2-7; 11 bases are shared with TRBD1. Germline CDR1 SGHRS, CDR2 YFSETQ. V dropped 4 bases and J dropped 6; count of bases not matched to a gene: 6. This CDR3 is 14 amino acids long. CDR3 loop: CASSERTGGSEQYF. The CDR3, as DNA: TGCGCCAGCAGCGAACGGACAGGGGGCAGCGAGCAGTACTTC.

This sequence joins TRBV27 and TRBJ1-6; D is possibly TRBD1 (6 bases). In germline, CDR1 is MNHEY, CDR2 SMNVEV (reference sequence). The CDR3 is made up of 17 amino acids. V gave up 2 bases and J gave up 7 bases, with 18 bases separating them. CDR3 region: CASSLIGPGHPNSPLHF. CDR3 sequence (DNA): TGTGCCAGCAGTTTAATCGGCCCGGGACACCCGAATTCACCCCTCCACTTT.

The CDR3 reads CASSLAKVAGVGTDTQYF. The DNA of the CDR3 is TGTGCCAGCAGCTTAGCGAAGGTAGCGGGGGTTGGCACAGATACGCAGTATTTT. The gene calls are TRBV7-8 and TRBJ2-3, with 9 bases matching TRBD2. Germline V gene sequence: CDR1 SGHVS, CDR2 FQNEAQ. Trimming cost V 0 bases and J 1 base; bases outside gene matches: 8. The CDR3 runs 18 residues.

The chain recombines TRBV30 with TRBJ2-3; 9 nucleotides line up with TRBD2. The CDR3 length is 15 residues. Losses at the gene ends were 4 bases for V and 2 bases for J; bases not matched to a gene: 7. CDR1 is GTSNPN and CDR2 is SVGIG in the germline V gene (reference sequence). CDR3 in amino acids: CAWNGAGGATDTQYF. The CDR3 nucleotides are TGTGCCTGGAATGGTGCGGGGGGGGCCACAGATACGCAGTATTTT. Based on the CDR3 plus reference TRBV30 and TRBJ2-3, the full variable domain is SQTIHQWPATLVQPVGSPLSLECTVEGTSNPNLYWYRQAAGRGLQLLFYSVGIGQISSEVPQNLSASRPQDRQFILSSKKLLLSDSGFYLCAWNGAGGATDTQYFGPGTRLTVL.

A note on this clonotype: The CDR3 carries no conserved terminal phenylalanine or tryptophan, so it likely arises from a read error. This sequence joins TRBV2 and TRBJ1-6; unclear D gene. The CDR3 runs 16 residues. V gave up 6 bases and J gave up 0 bases, with 12 bases separating them. Germline CDR1 is SNHLY and CDR2 is FYNNEI. CDR3 loop: CASSQGRSSYNSPLHL. DNA for the CDR3: TGTGCCAGCAGCCAAGGGCGGAGCTCCTATAATTCACCCCTCCACCTT.

Only a few counts were recorded for this clonotype. The gene calls are TRBV7-2 and TRBJ2-3, with TRBD2 identical over 16 bases. CDR3 length: 18 residues. CDR1 and CDR2 from the germline V gene are SGHTA and FQGNSA. The J segment lost 2 bases and the V segment lost 4 bases, leaving 6 bases of the junction unmatched. The CDR3 bases are TGTGCCAGCAGCTCCGGGACTAGCGGGGGGGAATACACAGATACGCAGTATTTT. Its translation is CASSSGTSGGEYTDTQYF. Full variable domain (missing parts from reference TRBV7-2 and TRBJ2-3): GAGVSQSPSNKVTEKGKDVELRCDPISGHTALYWYRQSLGQGLEFLIYFQGNSAPDKSGLPSDRFSAERTGGSVSTLTIQRTQQEDSAVYLCASSSGTSGGEYTDTQYFGPGTRLTVL.

This clonotype was recorded many times. This chain uses TRBV7-8 with TRBJ1-2; D ambiguous. V was pared by 5 bases and J by 4 bases, with 11 bases between. The CDR3 length is 13 residues. Germline-derived CDR1 and CDR2 are SGHVS and FQNEAQ. The CDR3 coding sequence is TGTGCCAGCAGCCTGGAACCGAGCTATGGCTACACCTTC. As protein: CASSLEPSYGYTF.

In its sample, this clonotype was seen many times. The chain joins TRBV20-1 to TRBJ1-5; the D gene is possibly TRBD1 (5 bases). V gave up 3 bases and J gave up 2 bases, with 14 bases separating them. Per germline, CDR1 DFQATT and CDR2 SNEGSKA (reference sequence). CDR3 size: 15 residues. For the CDR3, the DNA is TGCAGTGCTAGGACCCCTCGGGACGGCAATCAGCCCCAGCATTTT. The encoded protein is CSARTPRDGNQPQHF.

Many counts were recorded for this clonotype. V is TRBV29-1 and J is TRBJ1-2, with D maybe TRBD1 (6 bases). Trimming removed 5 bases at V and 6 bases at J, with 19 bases between. CDR3 size: 14 residues. CDR1 and CDR2 (germline): SQVTM, ANQGSEA. The CDR3 coding sequence is TGCAGCGTTTTAAAGGAGGGGGGAGACGATGGCTACACCTTC. This encodes CSVLKEGGDDGYTF.

This clonotype was seen many times. The CDR3, as DNA: TGTGCCAGCACCCCCCCGGTTTTAGAGACCCAGTACTTC. Translated, it gives CASTPPVLETQYF. This rearrangement joins TRBV7-9 to TRBJ2-5; the D is unclear. The CDR3 totals 13 residues. CDR1 is SEHNR and CDR2 is FQNEAQ in the germline V gene (reference sequence). The ends were cut back, 7 bases at V and 4 bases at J, with 13 bases in the middle.

The V gene is TRBV13, the J gene TRBJ1-5; TRBD1 is a possible D gene (5 bases). Trimming left V 2 bases short and J 6 bases short, with 11 bases between. The CDR3 sequence is 14 residues long. Germline loops: CDR1 PRHDT, CDR2 FYEKMQ (reference sequence). CDR3 loop: CASSLQGRAQPQHF. Here the CDR3 DNA reads TGTGCCAGCAGCTTACAGGGACGGGCTCAGCCCCAGCATTTT.

This clonotype was seen many times. The gene calls are TRBV4-1 and TRBJ2-6; D is ambiguous. CDR1 and CDR2 (germline): MGHRA, YSYEKL. The germline V and J ends were trimmed by 0 bases and 1 base, with 13 bases remaining between them. The CDR3 extends over 18 amino acids. CDR3 residues: CASSQEGPELSGANVLTF. CDR3 in DNA: TGCGCCAGCAGCCAAGAGGGCCCAGAGCTTTCTGGGGCCAACGTCCTGACTTTC.

Details on this clonotype: A clone one base away is much larger, so this may be a read error. The chain joins TRBV7-8 to TRBJ1-5; 9 nucleotides align to TRBD1. This CDR3 has 14 residues. Germline V gives CDR1 SGHVS, CDR2 FQNEAQ. Unmatched junction bases numbered 9, after V lost 11 bases and J lost 4 bases. Written as DNA, the CDR3 is TGTGCCGGCAACCCGGACAGGGGAAATCAGCCCCAGCATTTT. As protein: CAGNPDRGNQPQHF.

The rearrangement uses TRBV20-1 and TRBJ2-1; 7 positions agree with TRBD1. Germline V gene sequence: CDR1 DFQATT, CDR2 SNEGSKA (reference sequence). The junction had 9 bases not matched to a gene; V was cut back by 2 bases and J by 8 bases. The CDR3 length is 14 residues. CDR3 sequence (DNA): TGCAGTGCTAGACCCCCGACAGGGATACATGAGCAGTTCTTC. Its protein is CSARPPTGIHEQFF.

This clonotype was observed a few times. The J gene is TRBJ2-7, the V gene TRBV19, with D possibly being TRBD2 (5 bases). The CDR3 runs 13 residues. Germline CDR1 LNHDA, CDR2 SQIVND (reference sequence). V gave up 3 bases and J gave up 3 bases, with 9 bases separating them. DNA for the CDR3: TGTGCCAGTAGTATTGGACGGGACTACGAGCAGTACTTC. Translated: CASSIGRDYEQYF. Full variable domain (outside the CDR3, taken from reference TRBV19 and TRBJ2-7): DGGITQSPKYLFRKEGQNVTLSCEQNLNHDAMYWYRQDPGQGLRLIYYSQIVNDFQKGDIAEGYSVSREKKESFPLTVTSAQKNPTAFYLCASSIGRDYEQYFGPGTRLTVT.